This entry lists 5 T cell receptor beta chains sequenced from one sample in a study of blood T cell repertoires in COVID-19. The protocol was immunoSEQ multiplex PCR, while the TCRdb copy is restricted to in-frame clones and leaves out a portion. The sample has around 230,000 clones, roughly 85% seen once; the top ten hold approximately 5.1%. The sequenced sample was peripheral blood. The receptors come from a man aged 45-65 years with COVID-19, enrolled during active disease.

V is TRBV7-9 and J is TRBJ1-1, with TRBD1 as a possible D gene (6 bases). V lost 4 bases, J lost 5 bases, and 20 bases lay in between. The germline gives CDR1 SEHNR, CDR2 FQNEAQ (reference sequence). This CDR3 spans 16 amino acids. CDR3: CASSYLGQFFETEAFF. The CDR3 bases are TGTGCCAGCAGCTACCTTGGACAGTTTTTTGAGACTGAAGCTTTCTTT. The full variable domain, rest sourced from reference TRBV7-9 and TRBJ1-1, is DTGVSQNPRHKITKRGQNVTFRCDPISEHNRLYWYRQTLGQGPEFLTYFQNEAQLEKSRLLSDRFSAERPKGSFSTLEIQRTEQGDSAMYLCASSYLGQFFETEAFFGQGTRLTVV.

This clone appeared a few times. This chain uses TRBV9 with TRBJ2-3, with TRBD2 identical over 7 bases. From germline, CDR1 is SGDLS and CDR2 YYNGEE. This CDR3 comprises 16 residues. Trimming at V came to 2 bases and at J to 5 bases, leaving 11 bases not matched to a gene. In nucleotides, the CDR3 is TGTGCCAGCAGCGTTCGCGTGGGGGGGGGAAAAGATACGCAGTATTTT. Translation: CASSVRVGGGKDTQYF.

This clone has only a few counts. The rearrangement uses TRBV10-3 and TRBJ1-6, with 10 bases aligning to TRBD1. This CDR3 is built from 15 residues. Looked up from germline, CDR1 is ENHRY and CDR2 is SYGVKD. V trimming: 4 bases; J trimming: 7 bases; junction bases outside the gene matches: 4. The CDR3: CAISAEDRGNSPLHF. In DNA form, the CDR3 reads TGTGCCATCAGTGCAGAGGACAGGGGGAATTCACCCCTCCACTTT.

V usage is TRBV27 and J usage is TRBJ1-5, with 7 positions matching TRBD1. Germline assignment: CDR1 MNHEY and CDR2 SMNVEV (reference sequence). The V and J ends lost 6 bases and 2 bases, in that order; junction bases with no gene match: 10. The CDR3 is 16 residues long. CDR3 region: CASSLRGDIGNQPQHF. The DNA for the CDR3 is TGTGCCAGCAGCCTCAGGGGGGATATAGGCAATCAGCCCCAGCATTTT.

The chain carries TRBV6-5 and TRBJ1-4; D is undetermined. Looked up from germline, CDR1 is MNHEY and CDR2 is SVGAGI. V was cut by 5 bases and J by 4 bases, with 11 bases left in between. This CDR3 is built from 14 residues. This chain's CDR3 is CASSPDGDNEKLFF. The DNA of the CDR3 is TGTGCCAGCAGTCCCGACGGAGATAATGAAAAACTGTTTTTT.